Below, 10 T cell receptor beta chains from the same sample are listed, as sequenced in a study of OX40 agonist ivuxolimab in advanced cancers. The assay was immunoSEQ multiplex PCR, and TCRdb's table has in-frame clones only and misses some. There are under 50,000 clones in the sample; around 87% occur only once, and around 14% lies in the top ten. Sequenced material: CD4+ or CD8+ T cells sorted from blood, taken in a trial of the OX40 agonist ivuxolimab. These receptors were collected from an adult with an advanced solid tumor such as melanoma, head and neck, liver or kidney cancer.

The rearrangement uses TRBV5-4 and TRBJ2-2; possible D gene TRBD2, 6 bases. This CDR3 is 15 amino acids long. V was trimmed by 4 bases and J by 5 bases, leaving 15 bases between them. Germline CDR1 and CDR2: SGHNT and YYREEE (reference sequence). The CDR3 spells CASSRTGLLTGELFF. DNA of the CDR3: TGTGCCAGCAGCCGAACGGGACTCTTGACCGGGGAGCTGTTTTTT.

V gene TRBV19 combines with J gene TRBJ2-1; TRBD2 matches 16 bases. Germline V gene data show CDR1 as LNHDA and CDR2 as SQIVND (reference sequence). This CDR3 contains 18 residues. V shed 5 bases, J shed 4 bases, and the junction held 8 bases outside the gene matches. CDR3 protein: CASSPGLAGGPGYNEQFF. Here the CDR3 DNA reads TGTGCCAGTAGTCCGGGACTAGCGGGAGGGCCGGGTTACAATGAGCAGTTCTTC.

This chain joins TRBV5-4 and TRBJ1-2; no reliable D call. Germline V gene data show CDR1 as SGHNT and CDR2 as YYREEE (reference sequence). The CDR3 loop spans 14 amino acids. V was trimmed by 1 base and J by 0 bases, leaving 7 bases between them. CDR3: CASSLWEANYGYTF. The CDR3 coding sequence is TGTGCCAGCAGCTTGTGGGAAGCTAACTATGGCTACACCTTC.

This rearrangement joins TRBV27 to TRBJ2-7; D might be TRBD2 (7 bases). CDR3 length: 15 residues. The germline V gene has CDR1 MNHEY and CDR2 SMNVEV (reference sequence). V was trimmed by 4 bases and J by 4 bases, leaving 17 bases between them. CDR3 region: CASSSLGGVTYEQYF. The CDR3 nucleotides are TGTGCCAGCAGTTCCCTAGGGGGGGTAACATACGAGCAGTACTTC.

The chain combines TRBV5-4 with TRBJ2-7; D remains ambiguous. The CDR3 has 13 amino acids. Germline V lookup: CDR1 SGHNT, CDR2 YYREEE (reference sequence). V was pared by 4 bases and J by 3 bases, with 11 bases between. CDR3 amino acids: CASSPGYNYEQYV. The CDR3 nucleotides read TGTGCCAGCAGCCCCGGGTACAACTACGAGCAGTACGTC.

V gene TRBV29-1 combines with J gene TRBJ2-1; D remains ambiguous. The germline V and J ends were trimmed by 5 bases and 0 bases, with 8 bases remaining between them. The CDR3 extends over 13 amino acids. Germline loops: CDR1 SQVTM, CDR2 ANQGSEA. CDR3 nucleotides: TGCAGCGTTAACGGCGCCTCCTACAATGAGCAGTTCTTC. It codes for CSVNGASYNEQFF.

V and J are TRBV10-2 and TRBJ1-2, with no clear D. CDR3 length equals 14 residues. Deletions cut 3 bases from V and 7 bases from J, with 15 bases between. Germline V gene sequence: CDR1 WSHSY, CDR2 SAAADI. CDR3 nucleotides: TGCGCCAGCAGTGATGGGGAGTACTTTGGTGGCTACACCTTC. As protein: CASSDGEYFGGYTF.

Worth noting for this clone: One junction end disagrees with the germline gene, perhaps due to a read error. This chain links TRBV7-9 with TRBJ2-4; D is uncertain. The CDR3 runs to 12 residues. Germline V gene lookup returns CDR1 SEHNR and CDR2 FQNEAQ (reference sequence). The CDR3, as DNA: TGTGCCAGCAGCCCGTCGGGTCCGCAAGGGCACTTC. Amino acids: CASSPSGPQGHF.

Written as DNA, the CDR3 is TGCGCCAGCAGCCGATTGACCGGGCATCCTAATGAAAAACTGTTTTTT. Amino acid sequence: CASSRLTGHPNEKLFF. The rearrangement links TRBV4-3 to TRBJ1-4; D is uncertain. The ends were cut back, 4 bases at V and 3 bases at J, with 15 bases in the middle. Germline CDR1 LGHNA, CDR2 YSLEER. The CDR3 is 16 amino acids.

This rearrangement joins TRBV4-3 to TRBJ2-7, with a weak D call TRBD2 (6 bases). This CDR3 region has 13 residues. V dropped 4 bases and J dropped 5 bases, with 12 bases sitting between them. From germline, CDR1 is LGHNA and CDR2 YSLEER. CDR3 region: CASSPPGVNEQYF. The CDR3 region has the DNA TGCGCCAGCAGCCCTCCGGGAGTGAACGAGCAGTACTTC.